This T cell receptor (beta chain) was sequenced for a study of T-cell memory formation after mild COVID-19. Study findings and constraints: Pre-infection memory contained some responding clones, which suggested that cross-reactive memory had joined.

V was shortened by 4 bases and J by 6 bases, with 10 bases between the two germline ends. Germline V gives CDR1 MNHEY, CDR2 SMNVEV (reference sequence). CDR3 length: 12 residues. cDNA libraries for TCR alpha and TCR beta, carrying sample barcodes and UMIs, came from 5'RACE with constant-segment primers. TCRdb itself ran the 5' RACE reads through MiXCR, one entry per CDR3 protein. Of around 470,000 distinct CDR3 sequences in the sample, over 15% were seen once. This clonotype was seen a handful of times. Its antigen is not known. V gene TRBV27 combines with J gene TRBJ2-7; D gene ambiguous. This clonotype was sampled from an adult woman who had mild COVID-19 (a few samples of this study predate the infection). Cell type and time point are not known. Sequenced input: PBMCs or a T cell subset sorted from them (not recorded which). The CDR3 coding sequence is TGTGCCAGCAGTTCTCCCGCTAGCGAGCAGTACTTC. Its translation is CASSSPASEQYF.